Below, one T cell receptor beta chain is given with its context. What antigen it recognizes has not been identified. Base qualities are missing; no much larger clone stands one base away. In the prospective study, participants were 18 to 89 years old, resided in fewer than 25 geographic areas of the United States, and were enrolled through a virtual design. In the prospective study, cohorts were assigned on the basis of participant-reported clinical history obtained from a screening survey and a study questionnaire. A participant counted as exposed if, within 2 weeks of entering the study, that participant had been in contact with someone who had a PCR-confirmed or clinician-diagnosed COVID-19 case. Mobile phlebotomists in the prospective study collected whole blood, serum and a nasopharyngeal or oropharyngeal swab from every participant. Prospective study participants could optionally give additional blood draws and questionnaires over an approximately two-month period. Blood samples from the prospective study were shipped frozen or at room temperature prior to DNA extraction.

These data belong to a study of blood T cell repertoires in COVID-19 (dated by TCRdb to the early 2020s). General notes on the study: The collaborator samples originated in the United States, Italy and Spain and spanned the acute and convalescent phases of COVID-19. The material from the prospective study consisted of cDNA or gDNA derived from T cells, B-cell-depleted T cells, or PBMCs. Deeply sampled blood TCRbeta repertoires from subjects exposed to, actively infected with, or recovered from COVID-19 were included in the dataset. A freely available public database, intended as a resource for researchers studying the immune response to SARS-CoV-2, is where the repertoires were released. The samples were drawn from the first 160 participants of the ongoing ImmuneRACE study and from under 1,500 subjects provided by 6 global collaborators. Sample metadata almost always included a de-identified subject ID, COVID-19 status, age in years and sex. HLA class I and class II types, where available, came from metadata supplied by the sample provider rather than from assay-based typing. Broader findings and caveats from the paper: Clinical and demographic metadata were provided uncurated, with the amount varying by source and participant.

For CDR1 and CDR2, the germline V gene lists SGHTA and FQGTGA. Taken from cysteine to phenylalanine, the CDR3 has 12 residues. The only DNA kept is the CDR3, 36 bases in frame from the first base. V sheds 5 bases and J sheds 5 bases, leaving 6 bases between their ends. TCRbeta CDR3 regions were amplified from genomic DNA by means of the immunoSEQ Assay, a bias-controlled multiplex PCR. In the source study's methods: Within the assay, amplification of reference gene primers was used to estimate how many nucleated cells each sample contained. Sequence reads were collapsed and filtered to measure the absolute abundance of every unique TCRbeta CDR3 rearrangement. Productive Simpson clonality was computed per sample as the square root of Simpson's diversity index over productive rearrangements. What TCRdb holds here is the immuneACCESS table cut down to in-frame rearrangements. Part of the clones is not present; checked against another copy, under half of the missing clones reflect an unresolved V gene, and the others are unexplained. Clonal size and the V and J genes are those of that table, whereas D and trimming came from the DNA. This sample holds hundreds of thousands of clones; 90% were observed only once. More than 12% of the sample belongs to the ten largest clones.

This sequence originates from a man aged 30-40 years who had been exposed to COVID-19. The sample taken for sequencing was PBMCs or T cells enriched from blood (not recorded which). Rearrangement joined TRBV7-3 to TRBJ2-2; the D segment cannot be called with confidence. The sequenced DNA is TGTGCCAGCAGCCCCCATACCGGGGAGCTGTTTTTT. Its amino acids are CASSPHTGELFF.